The next 11 T cell receptor beta chains were all read from a single sample in a study of T cells in Graves' hyperthyroidism and ophthalmopathy. TCR beta CDR3 region amplification was performed from RNA transcripts. With the HTBI primer set, the TCR CDR3 went through a first round of RT-PCR. In TCRdb, the multiplex PCR reads were re-called with MiXCR into one record per CDR3 protein. The table has roughly 350,000 distinct CDR3 sequences, more than 14% seen once. Specimen: blood. Receptor source: a woman aged 25-40 years with Graves' ophthalmopathy.

At least ten counts were recorded for this clonotype. The chain couples TRBV15 to TRBJ1-5; TRBD1 is a possible D gene (6 bases). Germline assignment: CDR1 LNHNV and CDR2 YYDKDF (reference sequence). The germline V and J ends were trimmed by 5 bases and 5 bases, with 13 bases remaining between them. There are 14 residues in the CDR3. CDR3 sequence: CATSSGGRDQPQHF. The CDR3, as DNA: TGTGCCACCAGCTCGGGGGGCAGGGATCAGCCCCAGCATTTT.

This clonotype has a count of ten or more. The chain links TRBV9 to TRBJ2-5; D uncertain. Germline loops: CDR1 SGDLS, CDR2 YYNGEE. The V end lost 1 base, the J end lost 5 bases, and 12 bases lay between the germline ends. The CDR3 totals 14 residues. DNA for the CDR3: TGTGCCAGCAGCGTATCCACCGCTAGGGAGACCCAGTACTTC. It translates to CASSVSTARETQYF.

This clonotype was counted only a few times. Possible read error: a much larger clone is one base away. The chain links TRBV20-1 to TRBJ2-1; D ambiguous. V lost 1 base, J lost 8 bases, and 12 bases lay in between. CDR1 and CDR2 from the germline V gene are DFQATT and SNEGSKA (reference sequence). The CDR3 spans 13 residues. The CDR3 here is CSARVPRADEQFF. For the CDR3, the DNA is TGCAGTGCTAGAGTACCCCGGGCTGATGAGCAGTTCTTC.

V and J are TRBV5-5 and TRBJ1-4; 9 bases match TRBD1. Germline CDR1 reads SGHKS; CDR2 reads YYEKEE (reference sequence). CDR3 length equals 15 residues. Trimming at V came to 4 bases and at J to 8 bases, leaving 9 bases not matched to a gene. In DNA form, the CDR3 reads TGTGCCAGCAGCAGAGGGACAGGGAACTTGGAAAAACTGTTTTTT. Translated, it gives CASSRGTGNLEKLFF.

This clonotype was observed many times. The rearrangement links TRBV20-1 to TRBJ2-1, with D perhaps TRBD2 (5 bases). Germline V gene sequence: CDR1 DFQATT, CDR2 SNEGSKA (reference sequence). V lost 2 bases and J lost 12, with 11 bases in between. The CDR3 extends over 11 amino acids. This CDR3 reads CSARRTAGQFF. The CDR3 nucleotides are TGCAGTGCTAGAAGGACTGCGGGGCAGTTCTTC.

The sample holds many counts of this clonotype. The chain joins TRBV4-2 to TRBJ2-1; maybe TRBD2 (5 bases). Trimming stripped 0 bases from V and 8 bases from J, with 20 bases between. Germline V lookup: CDR1 LGHNA, CDR2 YNFKEQ. The CDR3 has 17 amino acids. CDR3 sequence (DNA): TGTGCCAGCAGCCAAGATGGGCGGCAGAACGGCGGGTATGAGCAGTTCTTC. Amino acids: CASSQDGRQNGGYEQFF.

This clonotype was detected many times. The chain is built from TRBV2 and TRBJ2-2; 10 nucleotides agree with TRBD2. The CDR3 loop spans 15 amino acids. V lost 8 bases and J lost 9; bases outside the gene matches: 12. From germline, CDR1 is SNHLY and CDR2 FYNNEI. CDR3 DNA sequence: TGTGCCAGCTTGCAGGGACTAGCGAATATCAGGGAGCTGTTTTTT. The encoded protein is CASLQGLANIRELFF. Based on the CDR3 plus reference TRBV2 and TRBJ2-2, the full variable domain is EPEVTQTPSHQVTQMGQEVILRCVPISNHLYFYWYRQILGQKVEFLVSFYNNEISEKSEIFDDQFSVERPDGSNFTLKIRSTKLEDSAMYFCASLQGLANIRELFFGEGSRLTVL.

This clonotype was detected many times. This sequence joins TRBV18 and TRBJ2-2, with D possibly matching TRBD2 (5 bases). V lost 3 bases and J lost 4, with 18 bases in between. Germline assignment: CDR1 KGHSH and CDR2 LQKENI. The CDR3 spans 17 residues. The CDR3 spells CASSPPRGSRSTGELFF. In DNA form, the CDR3 reads TGTGCCAGCTCACCTCCCCGGGGATCACGAAGCACCGGGGAGCTGTTTTTT.

This clonotype was counted only a few times. The rearrangement joins TRBV2 to TRBJ2-7; D possibly corresponds to TRBD2 (6 bases). This CDR3 has 12 residues. CDR1 SNHLY and CDR2 FYNNEI come from the germline V gene. V was clipped by 10 bases and J by 2 bases, with 12 bases between them. Here the CDR3 reads CATRDGTYEQYF. The CDR3 nucleotides read TGTGCCACGCGGGACGGGACCTACGAGCAGTACTTC.

The genes are TRBV14 and TRBJ1-6; D remains unclear. Between the trimmed V and J ends, which lost 1 base and 7 bases, there was a span of 5 bases. This CDR3 has 13 amino acids. CDR1 and CDR2 (germline): SGHDN, FVKESK. The CDR3 DNA follows: TGTGCCAGCAGCCAAGGGTTGAATTCACCCCTCCACTTT. Translating gives CASSQGLNSPLHF.

This clonotype was observed at least ten times. J is TRBJ2-7 and V is TRBV7-9; 11 bases match TRBD1. CDR1 SEHNR and CDR2 FQNEAQ come from the germline V gene (reference sequence). This CDR3 contains 14 residues. V was pared by 7 bases and J by 2 bases, with 4 bases of the junction left unmatched. The CDR3 protein is CASTGTGGPYEQYF. CDR3 coding DNA: TGTGCCAGCACTGGGACAGGGGGGCCCTACGAGCAGTACTTC.